A single sample gave rise to the 18 T cell receptor beta chains below, sequenced in a study of blood T cell repertoires in COVID-19 (dated by TCRdb to between 2020 and 2021). The library came from the immunoSEQ multiplex PCR assay. TCRdb limited this immuneACCESS table to in-frame rearrangements with V and J called. A share of clones is missing; checked studies link under half to unresolved V genes, and the rest is unexplained. The sample has under 350,000 clones on record, 65% to 90% of them singletons. Together, the top ten hold roughly 4% of the sample. Sequencing was done on a sample of PBMCs or T cells enriched from blood (not recorded which). The receptors shown here come from a woman in her forties with acute COVID-19.

The V call is TRBV15, the J call TRBJ2-2, with TRBD1 matching 7 bases. Germline trimming cut 2 bases from V and 6 bases from J; bases unmatched to any gene: 18. Germline CDR1 LNHNV, CDR2 YYDKDF (reference sequence). CDR3 length: 19 amino acids. The CDR3 region is CATSRWTGVGLPSPGELFF. The CDR3, as DNA: TGTGCCACCAGCAGATGGACAGGCGTAGGCCTCCCCAGTCCCGGGGAGCTGTTTTTT.

The rearrangement joins TRBV6-2 or TRBV6-3 to TRBJ1-5, with TRBD1 identical over 11 bases. The CDR3 totals 14 residues. V trimming: 5 bases; J trimming: 7 bases; junction bases outside the gene matches: 4. CDR1 and CDR2 from the germline V gene are MNHEY and SVGEGT. The CDR3 sequence is CASSPGTGGQPQHF. CDR3 coding DNA: TGTGCCAGCAGTCCCGGGACAGGGGGGCAGCCCCAGCATTTT.

The CDR3 loop is CASKPGTGGWNNSPLHF. CDR3 sequence (DNA): TGTGCCAGCAAACCGGGGACAGGTGGTTGGAATAATTCACCCCTCCACTTT. The rearrangement uses TRBV27 and TRBJ1-6; TRBD1 aligns across 8 bases. With V trimmed by 7 bases and J by 5 bases, 13 bases remained unmatched. Germline CDR1 reads MNHEY; CDR2 reads SMNVEV (reference sequence). The CDR3 has 17 residues.

This chain links TRBV5-3 with TRBJ1-5; tentative D call: TRBD1 (6 bases). TRBV5-3 is labeled an ORF, and its function is uncertain. This CDR3 comprises 16 residues. With 2 bases removed from V and 3 bases from J, the gap between germline ends came to 15 bases. CDR3 coding DNA: TGTGCCAGAAGCTTTACAGGGAGAAGCTCCAATCAGCCCCAGCATTTT. This translates into CARSFTGRSSNQPQHF.

The chain combines TRBV2 with TRBJ1-2; D is ambiguous. Germline CDR1 reads SNHLY; CDR2 reads FYNNEI. Trimming shortened V by 8 bases and J by 5 bases, and 9 bases separated the two germline ends. CDR3 length equals 11 residues. This CDR3 reads CASDHLYGYTF. The CDR3 bases are TGTGCCAGCGATCACCTATATGGCTACACCTTC.

V and J are TRBV11-2 and TRBJ2-7; 7 bases are shared with TRBD1. J gave up 1 base and V 4 bases, and 10 bases lay outside the gene matches. From germline, CDR1 is SGHAT and CDR2 FQNNGV. This CDR3 region has 16 residues. The CDR3 reads CASSYPQGPPSYEQYF. The CDR3 DNA follows: TGTGCCAGCAGCTACCCACAGGGGCCCCCTTCCTACGAGCAGTACTTC. The full variable domain, its missing parts supplied by reference TRBV11-2 and TRBJ2-7, is EAGVAQSPRYKIIEKRQSVAFWCNPISGHATLYWYQQILGQGPKLLIQFQNNGVVDDSQLPKDRFSAERLKGVDSTLKIQPAKLEDSAVYLCASSYPQGPPSYEQYFGPGTRLTVT.

This sequence joins TRBV10-2 and TRBJ1-1, with D possibly being TRBD1 (5 bases). This CDR3 comprises 13 residues. Germline lookup yields CDR1 WSHSY and CDR2 SAAADI. Trimming left V 4 bases short and J 5 bases short, with 11 bases between. CDR3 nucleotides: TGCGCCAGCAGTGTCAAGGGGTCGACTGAAGCTTTCTTT. Translated: CASSVKGSTEAFF.

The rearrangement joins TRBV10-3 to TRBJ1-3; 7 bases agree with TRBD1. Unmatched junction bases numbered 8, after V lost 11 bases and J lost 4 bases. The CDR3 is made up of 13 amino acids. CDR1 is ENHRY and CDR2 is SYGVKD in the germline V gene. CDR3 sequence (DNA): TGTGCCCCCCAGGGGGTGATCGGAAACACCATATATTTT. Its protein product is CAPQGVIGNTIYF.

The chain uses TRBV4-3 and TRBJ2-3; 8 bases are a match to TRBD2. Germline lookup yields CDR1 LGHNA and CDR2 YSLEER. This CDR3 contains 15 residues. The ends lost 5 bases at V and 4 bases at J; junction bases unmatched: 8. CDR3 nucleotides: TGCGCCAGCAGCGTACACGGGGGGGACTCAGATACGCAGTATTTT. Amino acid sequence: CASSVHGGDSDTQYF.

This clone was recorded only once. The rearrangement joins TRBV27 to TRBJ2-3; 10 bases match TRBD1. Per the germline V gene, CDR1 is MNHEY and CDR2 is SMNVEV (reference sequence). CDR3 size: 13 residues. The V gene end was trimmed by 8 bases and the J gene end by 6 bases; junction bases not matched to a gene: 5. CDR3 DNA: TGTGCCAGCCCCGGACAGGGGGACGATACGCAGTATTTT. It translates to CASPGQGDDTQYF.

The chain is built from TRBV7-8 and TRBJ1-1; D remains unclear. The CDR3 is made up of 15 amino acids. Germline assignment: CDR1 SGHVS and CDR2 FQNEAQ. V was cut by 1 base and J by 1 base, with 10 bases left in between. The CDR3 loop is CASSLVPTGNTEAFF. CDR3 sequence (DNA): TGTGCCAGCAGCTTAGTACCGACGGGGAACACTGAAGCTTTCTTT.

The rearrangement links TRBV11-2 to TRBJ1-2; TRBD1 agrees at 7 bases. V shed 5 bases, J shed 2 bases, and the junction held 8 bases outside the gene matches. This CDR3 has 15 residues. Germline V gives CDR1 SGHAT, CDR2 FQNNGV. Here the CDR3 reads CASSETGPSNYGYTF. DNA of the CDR3: TGTGCCAGCAGCGAGACAGGGCCAAGCAACTATGGCTACACCTTC.

The gene calls are TRBV5-1 and TRBJ2-5; D call uncertain. V lost 3 bases and J lost 4, with 13 bases in between. Germline CDR1 and CDR2: SGHRS and YFSETQ. The CDR3 has 14 amino acids. In DNA, the CDR3 is TGCGCCAGCAGCTCCCTTGGGTCAGGAGAGACCCAGTACTTC. Its protein is CASSSLGSGETQYF.

This clone appeared a few times. V and J are TRBV6-5 and TRBJ1-1, with 8 nucleotides matching TRBD1. J gave up 5 bases and V 2 bases, and 10 bases lay outside the gene matches. In germline, CDR1 is MNHEY, CDR2 SVGAGI. This CDR3 region has 16 residues. The CDR3 protein is CASSYQSGQGGTEAFF. The DNA of the CDR3 is TGTGCCAGCAGTTACCAAAGTGGACAGGGAGGAACTGAAGCTTTCTTT.

The chain is built from TRBV10-3 and TRBJ1-5; D may be TRBD1 (6 bases). Germline assignment: CDR1 ENHRY and CDR2 SYGVKD. V lost 6 bases and J 2 bases, leaving 14 bases between the germline ends. This CDR3 spans 15 amino acids. CDR3: CAISPQGMGNQPQHF. In nucleotides, the CDR3 is TGTGCCATCAGCCCCCAGGGGATGGGCAATCAGCCCCAGCATTTT.

This chain connects TRBV6-2 or TRBV6-3 to TRBJ1-2; no clear D gene. Germline V CDR1 and CDR2: MNHEY, SVGEGT. CDR3 length: 13 amino acids. The V end lost 1 base, the J end lost 4 bases, and 7 bases lay between the germline ends. The CDR3 region has the DNA TGTGCCAGCAGTTACTATAGGAGCTATGGCTACACCTTC. Protein: CASSYYRSYGYTF.

The V call is TRBV3-1 (or the pseudogene TRBV3-2), the J call TRBJ1-4; no clear D gene. Per germline, CDR1 LGHDT and CDR2 YNNKEL (reference sequence). The CDR3 loop spans 16 amino acids. The V end was cut by 0 bases, the J end by 1 base, with 9 bases between. The CDR3: CASSQDWAGTNEKLFF. CDR3 DNA: TGTGCCAGCAGCCAAGATTGGGCGGGAACTAATGAAAAACTGTTTTTT.

The genes are TRBV14 and TRBJ2-7, with D possibly TRBD2 on 8 matching bases. The CDR3 covers 15 residues. The V gene lost 2 bases and the J gene lost 12 bases, with 23 bases spanning the gap. Germline-derived CDR1 and CDR2 are SGHDN and FVKESK. In nucleotides, the CDR3 is TGTGCCAGCAGCCAATTACAGGGGATGGCGGGGGGTCCGTACTTC. Amino acid sequence: CASSQLQGMAGGPYF.